This is a list of T cell receptor beta chains from one sample in a study of STAT5B mutations in CD4+ large granular lymphocyte leukemia. Profiled with immunoSEQ multiplex PCR; TCRdb holds only in-frame clones, not every one. The sample consists of 40,000 to 45,000 clones, 84% of them appearing once. The specimen sequenced was CD4+ T cells from blood buffy coats. These receptors were collected from a human donor in good health. Each CDR3 is given with its conserved first and last residue. The order of the fields is D gene, V gene, J gene, clone size, CDR3 protein, CDR3 DNA. The D gene is left open where the match is weak. Size tells how often a clone was seen (once, few, many) or the class of an expanded clone, and some rows leave it out.

>NA|TRBV6-5|TRBJ1-2|NA
CASRKQGTLPYGYTF
TGTGCCAGCAGAAAACAAGGGACCCTACCTTATGGCTACACCTTC
>NA|TRBV30|TRBJ2-7|NA
CAWNTATYEQYF
TGTGCCTGGAATACAGCAACCTACGAGCAGTACTTC
>NA|TRBV2|TRBJ1-5|NA
CASAWSSNQPQHF
TGTGCCAGCGCATGGAGTAGCAATCAGCCCCAGCATTTT
>TRBD1|TRBV14|TRBJ1-1|NA
CASSPGTGGGMNTEAFF
TGTGCCAGCAGCCCCGGGACAGGGGGCGGCATGAACACTGAAGCTTTCTTT
>TRBD1|TRBV6-5|TRBJ1-5|NA
CASSQGTGGQPQHF
TGTGCCAGCAGTCAAGGGACAGGTGGTCAGCCCCAGCATTTT
>NA|TRBV7-8|TRBJ2-2|NA
CASSFGWGGARTGELFF
TGTGCCAGCAGCTTCGGTTGGGGGGGGGCACGAACCGGGGAGCTGTTTTTT
>NA|TRBV7-8|TRBJ2-3|NA
CASSLSSVSHTQYF
TGTGCCAGCAGCTTATCGTCCGTTAGCCATACGCAGTATTTT
>NA|TRBV6-1|TRBJ2-5|NA
CASSLSRETQYF
TGTGCCAGCAGTTTGTCTAGGGAGACCCAGTACTTC
>TRBD2|TRBV7-9|TRBJ2-5|NA
CASSLGVAGEAVETQYF
TGTGCCAGCAGCTTAGGGGTAGCGGGAGAGGCGGTAGAGACCCAGTACTTC
>TRBD1|TRBV28|TRBJ1-4|NA
CASSSPPGQGYEKLFF
TGTGCCAGCAGTTCCCCCCCGGGACAGGGATATGAAAAACTGTTTTTT
>NA|TRBV7-3|TRBJ2-2|once
CASSPSSGTGELFF
TGTGCCAGCAGCCCGAGTAGTGGCACCGGGGAGCTGTTTTTT
>NA|TRBV19|TRBJ1-1|few
CASSRQVPAEAFF
TGTGCCAGTAGTAGACAGGTTCCAGCTGAAGCTTTCTTT
>NA|TRBV10-3|TRBJ2-1|NA
CAISDSGENEQFF
TGTGCCATCAGTGATTCCGGGGAGAATGAGCAGTTCTTC
>NA|TRBV29-1|TRBJ2-1|NA
CSVALQSSYNEQFF
TGCAGCGTTGCTCTCCAATCCTCCTACAATGAGCAGTTCTTC
>NA|TRBV30|TRBJ2-7|few
CAWSVRYLTGEQYF
TGTGCCTGGAGTGTAAGGTATCTTACAGGGGAGCAGTACTTC
>NA|TRBV28|TRBJ2-4|NA
CASIRENIQYF
TGTGCCAGCATCAGGGAAAACATTCAGTACTTC
>TRBD2|TRBV5-1|TRBJ2-3|NA
CASSLKTSGGYFGTDTQYF
TGCGCCAGCAGCTTGAAGACTAGCGGGGGTTACTTTGGCACAGATACGCAGTATTTT
>TRBD2|TRBV7-9|TRBJ2-7|once
CASSLASGSKYEQYF
TGTGCCAGCAGCTTGGCTAGCGGGAGTAAGTACGAGCAGTACTTC
>NA|TRBV12-5|TRBJ2-7|NA
CASGIVYEQYF
TGTGCTAGTGGCATAGTGTACGAGCAGTACTTC
>TRBD1|TRBV15|TRBJ1-2|NA
CATSVRQGAFGYTF
TGTGCCACCAGCGTCCGACAGGGGGCGTTTGGCTACACCTTC
>NA|TRBV6-5|TRBJ1-2|NA
CASRSYLGNYGYTF
TGTGCCAGCAGATCCTATTTGGGGAACTATGGCTACACCTTC
>NA|TRBV2|TRBJ1-2|NA
CASSEGRGVGYTF
TGTGCCAGCAGTGAGGGAAGGGGGGTCGGCTACACCTTC
>NA|TRBV2|TRBJ1-2|NA
CASSPDSNYGYTF
TGTGCCAGCAGTCCCGACAGTAACTATGGCTACACCTTC
>NA|TRBV11-2|TRBJ2-5|once
CASSRSGTSRQETQYF
TGTGCCAGCAGCCGATCCGGGACATCTAGGCAAGAGACCCAGTACTTC
>NA|TRBV28|TRBJ1-1|NA
CASSPPGGEAFF
TGTGCCAGCAGTCCACCGGGAGGTGAAGCTTTCTTT
>NA|TRBV10-1|TRBJ1-4|NA
CAAPGREKLFF
TGCGCCGCGCCTGGGAGGGAAAAACTGTTTTTT
>TRBD1|TRBV19|TRBJ1-2|NA
CASRPGTGGFGYTF
TGTGCCAGTAGGCCCGGGACAGGGGGCTTTGGCTACACCTTC
>NA|TRBV6-5|TRBJ1-2|NA
CASSYSARQDGYTF
TGTGCCAGCAGTTACTCTGCCAGGCAGGATGGCTACACCTTC
>TRBD2|TRBV9|TRBJ2-2|NA
CASSARSGGYTGELFF
TGTGCCAGCAGCGCCCGTAGCGGGGGATACACCGGGGAGCTGTTTTTT
>TRBD1|TRBV7-8|TRBJ1-2|NA
CASSLASPGTAYGYTF
TGTGCCAGCAGCTTAGCCTCACCTGGGACAGCCTATGGCTACACCTTC
>NA|TRBV18|TRBJ1-1|NA
CASSPPSSMMNTEAFF
TGTGCCAGCTCACCACCTAGTTCAATGATGAACACTGAAGCTTTCTTT
>TRBD2|TRBV5-6|TRBJ2-1|NA
CASRLAGGSYNEQFF
TGTGCCAGCAGACTAGCGGGAGGCTCCTACAATGAGCAGTTCTTC
>TRBD1|TRBV5-6|TRBJ1-2|few
CASSTGQGGWNYGYTF
TGTGCCAGCAGCACGGGACAGGGAGGATGGAACTATGGCTACACCTTC
>NA|TRBV27|TRBJ1-4|NA
CASSLFFPGRTTNEKLFF
TGTGCCAGCAGTTTATTTTTCCCAGGTCGCACAACTAATGAAAAACTGTTTTTT
>TRBD2|TRBV28|TRBJ2-5|NA
CASSDTSGRETQYF
TGTGCCAGCAGTGACACTAGCGGGAGAGAGACCCAGTACTTC
>NA|TRBV30|TRBJ1-1|once
CAWAITDSDTEAFF
TGTGCCTGGGCAATCACAGACAGCGACACTGAAGCTTTCTTT
>NA|TRBV10-2|TRBJ2-7|NA
CASSESREVAEQYF
TGCGCCAGCAGTGAGTCCAGGGAAGTGGCCGAGCAGTACTTC
>NA|TRBV7-2|TRBJ2-5|NA
CASSRQATSGETQYF
TGTGCCAGCAGCCGACAGGCGACGTCAGGGGAGACCCAGTACTTC
>NA|TRBV6-5|TRBJ1-5|NA
CASRAGTSSNQPQHF
TGTGCCAGCAGAGCCGGGACAAGTAGCAATCAGCCCCAGCATTTT
>NA|TRBV27|TRBJ2-1|NA
CASSLQPSSYNEQFF
TGTGCCAGCAGCTTACAGCCTAGCTCCTACAATGAGCAGTTCTTC
>TRBD1|TRBV10-2|TRBJ2-7|NA
CASRRETGGYEQYF
TGCGCCAGCAGGAGGGAGACAGGGGGCTACGAGCAGTACTTC
>NA|TRBV5-4|TRBJ1-2|NA
CASSLSSETYGYTF
TGTGCCAGCAGCTTGTCTTCTGAGACTTATGGCTACACCTTC
>TRBD1|TRBV7-9|TRBJ2-3|NA
CASSPRGPDTQYF
TGTGCCAGCAGCCCCAGGGGGCCAGATACGCAGTATTTT
>NA|TRBV10-3|TRBJ2-3|NA
CAISALGQGRTDTQYF
TGTGCCATCAGTGCCCTGGGGCAGGGACGCACAGATACGCAGTATTTT
>TRBD2|TRBV27|TRBJ2-5|NA
CASSGLAGGQETQYF
TGTGCCAGCAGTGGGCTAGCGGGAGGACAAGAGACCCAGTACTTC
>TRBD2|TRBV10-3|TRBJ2-1|NA
CAISESGGAPRTEQFF
TGTGCCATCAGTGAGTCGGGAGGGGCCCCACGAACTGAGCAGTTCTTC
>NA|TRBV5-1|TRBJ1-1|once
CASSLDAEAFF
TGCGCCAGCAGCTTGGACGCGGAAGCTTTCTTT
>NA|TRBV27|TRBJ2-7|NA
CASSSRDITYEQYF
TGTGCCAGCAGTTCCCGGGACATTACCTACGAGCAGTACTTC
>NA|TRBV5-4|TRBJ2-1|NA
CASSLVAGEQFF
TGTGCCAGCAGCTTGGTAGCCGGCGAGCAGTTCTTC